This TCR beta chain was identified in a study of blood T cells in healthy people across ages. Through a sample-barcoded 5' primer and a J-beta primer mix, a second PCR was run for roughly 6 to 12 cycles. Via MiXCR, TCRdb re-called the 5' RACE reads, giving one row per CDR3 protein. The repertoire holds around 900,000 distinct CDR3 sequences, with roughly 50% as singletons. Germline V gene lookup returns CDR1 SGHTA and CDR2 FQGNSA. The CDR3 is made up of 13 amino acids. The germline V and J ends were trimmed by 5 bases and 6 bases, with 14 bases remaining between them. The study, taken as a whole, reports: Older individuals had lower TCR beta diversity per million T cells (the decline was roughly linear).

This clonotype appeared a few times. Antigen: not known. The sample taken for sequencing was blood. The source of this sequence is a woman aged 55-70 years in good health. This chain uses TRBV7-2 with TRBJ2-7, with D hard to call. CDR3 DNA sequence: TGTGCCAGCAGCGCTCTCTTAGTGGGCGAGCAGTACTTC. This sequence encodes CASSALLVGEQYF.